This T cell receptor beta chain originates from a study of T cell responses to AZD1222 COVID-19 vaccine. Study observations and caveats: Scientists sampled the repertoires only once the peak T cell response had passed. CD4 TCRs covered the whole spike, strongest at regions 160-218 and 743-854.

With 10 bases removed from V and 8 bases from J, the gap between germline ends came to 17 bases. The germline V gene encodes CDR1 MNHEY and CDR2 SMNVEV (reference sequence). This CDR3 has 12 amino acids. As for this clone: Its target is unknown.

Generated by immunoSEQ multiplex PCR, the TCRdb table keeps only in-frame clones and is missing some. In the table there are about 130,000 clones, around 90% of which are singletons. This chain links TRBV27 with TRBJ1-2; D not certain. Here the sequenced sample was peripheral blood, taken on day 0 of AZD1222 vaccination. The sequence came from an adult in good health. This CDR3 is CATIDGIFGYTF. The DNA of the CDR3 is TGTGCCACTATAGACGGGATATTCGGCTACACCTTC.